The clone carrying this T cell receptor (beta chain) appeared once. This record belongs to a study of shared clonotypes between healthy human individuals. The germline CDR1 and CDR2 sequences are MNHEY and SMNVEV (reference sequence). V gave up 6 bases and J gave up 3 bases, with 16 bases separating them. The CDR3 has 15 amino acids. Profiled with immunoSEQ multiplex PCR; TCRdb holds only in-frame clones, not every one. The sample has around 2.1 million clones; around 93% are singletons. Naive CD8 isolation took CD45RO-negative cells positively selected for CCR7 and excluded terminally differentiated effector memory CD45RA+ cells.

The TCR comes from a man aged 18 to 35 in good health. Some clones in this sample may be carry-over from other donors' samples. The V gene is TRBV27, the J gene TRBJ2-3, with D possibly being TRBD2 (5 bases). Input material: naive CD8+ T cells from PBMCs. The CDR3 sequence is CASRTLVPSTDTQYF. The CDR3 DNA is TGTGCCAGCAGGACACTAGTCCCCTCTACAGATACGCAGTATTTT.